These 26 T cell receptor beta chains were sequenced from one sample in a study of shared clonotypes between healthy human individuals. Generated by immunoSEQ multiplex PCR, the TCRdb table keeps only in-frame clones and is missing some. The sample lists about 1.1 million clones; 75% to 80% were seen once. The sequencing sample was made of memory CD4+ T cells from PBMCs. As to subset: CD45RA-negative fraction. The receptors were sampled from a man between 18 and 29 years old in good health. Some clones in this sample may be carry-over from other donors' samples.

The rearrangement joins TRBV10-2 to TRBJ2-3; D remains ambiguous. The CDR3 spans 14 residues. Germline CDR1 reads WSHSY; CDR2 reads SAAADI. The V and J ends lost 7 bases and 1 base respectively, with 12 bases between them. The CDR3 region is CASITTARTDTQYF. CDR3 DNA sequence: TGCGCCAGCATCACCACGGCCCGCACAGATACGCAGTATTTT.

The rearrangement uses TRBV25-1 and TRBJ1-2, with no clear D. V was pared by 3 bases and J by 4 bases, with 15 bases between. Germline assignment: CDR1 MGHDK and CDR2 SYGVNS. This CDR3 has 15 amino acids. This CDR3 reads CASSEVKEGPYGYTF. For the CDR3, the DNA is TGTGCCAGCAGTGAGGTTAAGGAGGGCCCCTATGGCTACACCTTC.

CDR3: CASSQSRYYGYTF. In DNA form, the CDR3 reads TGCGCCAGCAGCCAGAGCAGGTACTATGGCTACACCTTC. The chain carries TRBV4-3 and TRBJ1-2, with no clear D. Germline-derived CDR1 and CDR2 are LGHNA and YSLEER. Trimming shortened V by 3 bases and J by 3 bases, and 8 bases separated the two germline ends. This CDR3 is 13 amino acids long.

This chain joins TRBV30 and TRBJ2-3; D is perhaps TRBD2 (5 bases). From germline, CDR1 is GTSNPN and CDR2 SVGIG (reference sequence). The CDR3 is 14 amino acids. The CDR3 loop is CGHTPGKQTDTQYF. The CDR3 DNA reads TGTGGCCACACTCCCGGGAAACAAACAGATACGCAGTATTTT.

The rearrangement links TRBV23-1 to TRBJ1-5; 8 bases line up with TRBD1. TRBV23-1 is noted as an ORF with a role that remains uncertain. V gave up 0 bases and J gave up 5 bases; unmatched junction bases: 3. The CDR3 covers 15 residues. The CDR3 DNA reads TGCGCCAGCAGTCAATCACCAGGGGGCTATCAGCCCCAGCATTTT. Translation: CASSQSPGGYQPQHF.

This clone occurred a few times. The J gene is TRBJ2-1, the V gene TRBV5-4; possible D gene TRBD2, 6 bases. The length of the CDR3 is 14 residues. Germline CDR1 and CDR2: SGHNT and YYREEE (reference sequence). Trimming removed 3 bases from V and 4 bases from J, with 11 bases in between. CDR3 in DNA: TGTGCCAGCAGCTCCCGGGACTCGTACAATGAGCAGTTCTTC. The encoded protein is CASSSRDSYNEQFF.

A remark on this clone: Other DNA sequences in this sample translate to the same CDR3. V is TRBV5-1 and J is TRBJ2-2; D is perhaps TRBD2 (5 bases). Germline values: CDR1 SGHRS, CDR2 YFSETQ. Trimming took off 0 bases at V and 2 bases at J, with 8 bases between the two ends. The CDR3 contains 15 residues. CDR3 loop: CASSLGAGNTGELFF. CDR3 sequence (DNA): TGCGCCAGCAGCTTGGGGGCGGGTAACACCGGGGAGCTGTTTTTT.

J is TRBJ2-3 and V is TRBV11-2; 14 bases are a match to TRBD2. This CDR3 is built from 17 residues. Germline CDR1 SGHAT, CDR2 FQNNGV. V lost 5 bases to trimming and J lost 4 bases; unmatched junction nucleotides: 8. CDR3 protein: CASSPGLAGVASDTQYF. CDR3 sequence (DNA): TGTGCCAGCAGCCCGGGACTAGCGGGAGTAGCATCAGATACGCAGTATTTT.

The V call is TRBV5-4, the J call TRBJ2-5, with 8 bases aligning to TRBD2. The CDR3 consists of 14 residues. V lost 4 bases, J lost 1 base, and 3 bases stayed unmatched. Looked up from germline, CDR1 is SGHNT and CDR2 is YYREEE (reference sequence). The CDR3 nucleotides read TGTGCCAGCAGCCCCACTAGCGGCCAAGAGACCCAGTACTTC. It specifies CASSPTSGQETQYF. Variable domain in full (rest from reference TRBV5-4 and TRBJ2-5): ETGVTQSPTHLIKTRGQQVTLRCSSQSGHNTVSWYQQALGQGPQFIFQYYREEENGRGNFPPRFSGLQFPNYSSELNVNALELDDSALYLCASSPTSGQETQYFGPGTRLLVL.

The J gene is TRBJ1-2, the V gene TRBV18, with 7 nucleotides matching TRBD1. The CDR3 is made up of 13 amino acids. The germline V gene has CDR1 KGHSH and CDR2 LQKENI. Trimming cost V 7 bases and J 4 bases; bases outside gene matches: 6. CDR3 coding DNA: TGTGCCAGCTTGGACGCAGGGGGCTATGGCTACACCTTC. This translates into CASLDAGGYGYTF.

This chain connects TRBV7-2 to TRBJ2-1; unclear D gene. The CDR3 consists of 14 residues. CDR1 is SGHTA, CDR2 FQGNSA, per germline. The V end lost 5 bases, the J end lost 4 bases, and 12 bases lay between the germline ends. Written as DNA, the CDR3 is TGTGCCAGCAGCCCCGGCCAGATATACAATGAGCAGTTCTTC. It specifies CASSPGQIYNEQFF.

The J gene is TRBJ1-1, the V gene TRBV28; 7 bases map to TRBD1. The CDR3 totals 13 residues. With V trimmed by 5 bases and J by 11 bases, 11 bases remained unmatched. Germline loops: CDR1 MDHEN, CDR2 SYDVKM. In nucleotides, the CDR3 is TGTGCCAGCAGTCGCACTACAGGGGAGGGGGCTTTCTTT. It is translated as CASSRTTGEGAFF.

V gene TRBV19 combines with J gene TRBJ1-2; 8 nucleotides agree with TRBD1. CDR3 length: 14 amino acids. The J segment lost 1 base and the V segment lost 6 bases, leaving 4 bases of the junction unmatched. Germline V gives CDR1 LNHDA, CDR2 SQIVND (reference sequence). Here the CDR3 reads CASSKDRVNYGYTF. CDR3 DNA sequence: TGTGCCAGTAGCAAGGACAGGGTTAACTATGGCTACACCTTC.

The V call is TRBV27, the J call TRBJ2-2; a possible D gene is TRBD1 (5 bases). Per germline, CDR1 MNHEY and CDR2 SMNVEV (reference sequence). The CDR3 contains 16 residues. V lost 4 bases and J 2 bases, leaving 14 bases between the germline ends. CDR3 protein: CASSSRGYPNTGELFF. The CDR3 region has the DNA TGTGCCAGCAGTTCTAGGGGATATCCTAACACCGGGGAGCTGTTTTTT.

This chain links TRBV28 with TRBJ2-3; D unclear. Germline loops: CDR1 MDHEN, CDR2 SYDVKM. V shed 4 bases and J shed 6 bases, with 5 bases lying between them. The CDR3 consists of 11 residues. CDR3 protein: CASSSGDTQYF. The CDR3, as DNA: TGTGCCAGCAGTTCGGGTGATACGCAGTATTTT.

The chain combines TRBV19 with TRBJ1-2, with 8 bases lining up with TRBD1. Losses at the gene ends were 7 bases for V and 6 bases for J; bases not matched to a gene: 7. The CDR3 is made up of 13 amino acids. Germline V gene data show CDR1 as LNHDA and CDR2 as SQIVND (reference sequence). Written as DNA, the CDR3 is TGTGCCAGTAATTCTAGACAGGGGCATGGCTACACCTTC. Its translation is CASNSRQGHGYTF.

The chain joins TRBV7-8 to TRBJ1-2; weak D call: TRBD1 (5 bases). The V gene lost 0 bases and the J gene lost 4 bases, with 12 bases spanning the gap. The CDR3 extends over 15 amino acids. The germline gives CDR1 SGHVS, CDR2 FQNEAQ. The CDR3: CASSLAQAGIYGYTF. CDR3 in DNA: TGTGCCAGCAGCTTAGCGCAGGCAGGGATCTATGGCTACACCTTC.

This chain joins TRBV15 and TRBJ2-2; tentatively, D is TRBD1 (6 bases). CDR1 and CDR2 from the germline V gene are LNHNV and YYDKDF (reference sequence). The V end was cut by 8 bases, the J end by 1 base, with 11 bases between. The CDR3 length is 14 residues. CDR3 sequence (DNA): TGTGCCACCGCAGGGGTTCGGAACACCGGGGAGCTGTTTTTT. This gives the protein CATAGVRNTGELFF.

The J gene is TRBJ2-7, the V gene TRBV11-2; D is possibly TRBD1 (5 bases). Trimming pared 1 base from V and 0 bases from J, leaving 10 bases between. CDR3 length equals 15 residues. Germline V CDR1 and CDR2: SGHAT, FQNNGV. The CDR3: CASSLVRGYSYEQYF. The CDR3 DNA reads TGTGCCAGCAGCTTAGTAAGGGGATACTCCTACGAGCAGTACTTC.

This chain links TRBV7-9 with TRBJ2-5; 10 nucleotides agree with TRBD2. CDR1 SEHNR and CDR2 FQNEAQ come from the germline V gene (reference sequence). The ends lost 5 bases at V and 4 bases at J; junction bases unmatched: 4. The CDR3 contains 14 residues. The chain's CDR3 is CASSPVAGGETQYF. DNA of the CDR3: TGTGCCAGCAGCCCCGTAGCGGGAGGAGAGACCCAGTACTTC.

The chain joins TRBV11-3 to TRBJ2-6; the match to TRBD1 covers 9 bases. With V trimmed by 5 bases and J by 0 bases, 5 bases remained unmatched. The CDR3 covers 17 residues. CDR1 and CDR2 from the germline V gene are SGHNT and YENEEA. This CDR3 reads CASSLGQGSSGANVLTF. The CDR3 DNA follows: TGTGCCAGCAGCCTGGGACAGGGTAGCTCTGGGGCCAACGTCCTGACTTTC. Drawing the rest from reference TRBV11-3 and TRBJ2-6, the complete variable domain is EAGVVQSPRYKIIEKKQPVAFWCNPISGHNTLYWYLQNLGQGPELLIRYENEEAVDDSQLPKDRFSAERLKGVDSTLKIQPAELGDSAVYLCASSLGQGSSGANVLTFGAGSRLTVL.

The V and J genes are TRBV6-1 and TRBJ1-5, with D uncertain. This CDR3 is built from 15 residues. The V and J ends lost 4 bases and 3 bases respectively, with 13 bases between them. Germline CDR1 is MNHNS and CDR2 is SASEGT. The CDR3 sequence is CASSVPRAANQPQHF. CDR3 DNA sequence: TGTGCCAGCAGTGTTCCCCGGGCCGCCAATCAGCCCCAGCATTTT.

The chain carries TRBV2 and TRBJ2-1; possibly TRBD1 for D (6 bases). The CDR3 contains 16 residues. Between the trimmed V and J ends, which lost 10 bases and 10 bases, there was a span of 29 bases. The germline CDR1 and CDR2 sequences are SNHLY and FYNNEI. Here the CDR3 reads CATTTQQGGVPYEQFF. The DNA of the CDR3 is TGTGCCACCACCACCCAACAGGGCGGTGTCCCGTACGAGCAGTTCTTC.

Ten or more counts support this clone. The rearrangement joins TRBV29-1 to TRBJ1-2; D possibly corresponds to TRBD1 (5 bases). Trimming removed 5 bases from V and 8 bases from J, with 24 bases in between. The CDR3 totals 15 residues. The germline gives CDR1 SQVTM, CDR2 ANQGSEA. This CDR3 reads CSVRSSRWDGGGYTF. The CDR3, as DNA: TGCAGCGTTCGAAGCAGCCGGTGGGACGGTGGGGGCTACACCTTC.

In this sample, this clone turned up once. J is TRBJ2-1 and V is TRBV4-1, with TRBD2 matching over 8 bases. The CDR3 extends over 19 amino acids. Germline V gives CDR1 MGHRA, CDR2 YSYEKL. Trimming removed 1 base from V and 0 bases from J; junction bases left unmatched: 11. CDR3 loop: CASSQVQGSREGSYNEQFF. CDR3 nucleotide sequence: TGCGCCAGCAGCCAAGTCCAAGGGAGTCGGGAGGGCTCCTACAATGAGCAGTTCTTC.

The table lists this clone with a few counts. The rearrangement joins TRBV9 to TRBJ1-1, with a weak D call TRBD1 (5 bases). Germline V lookup: CDR1 SGDLS, CDR2 YYNGEE. The germline V and J ends were trimmed by 2 bases and 4 bases, with 12 bases remaining between them. The CDR3 length is 14 residues. DNA for the CDR3: TGTGCCAGCAGCGTCTCAGGGTGGGGCACTGAAGCTTTCTTT. Encoded protein: CASSVSGWGTEAFF.